The next 14 T cell receptor beta chains were all read from a single sample in a study of PD-1 blockade in classical Hodgkin lymphoma. Described time point: newly diagnosed, previously untreated cHL patient sample. CD4+ T cells were purified from thawed PBMCs by magnetic negative selection. The method was immunoSEQ multiplex PCR; TCRdb's version includes in-frame clones alone and lacks a portion of them. The data contain about 32,000 clones, 88% of them singletons. Sequencing input: CD4+ T cells from blood. All receptors derive from a human donor with classical Hodgkin lymphoma.

V and J are TRBV2 and TRBJ2-7; D is perhaps TRBD1 (6 bases). CDR1 SNHLY and CDR2 FYNNEI come from the germline V gene. Trimming removed 7 bases at V and 0 bases at J, with 10 bases between. This CDR3 spans 13 amino acids. DNA for the CDR3: TGTGCCAGCAACCGACAGGTCTCCTACGAGCAGTACGTC. Amino acid sequence: CASNRQVSYEQYV.

The CDR3 nucleotides are TGTGCCAGCAGGGGACTGTTATCCTCTGGAAACACCATATATTTT. It yields the protein CASRGLLSSGNTIYF. The rearrangement uses TRBV28 and TRBJ1-3; possible D gene TRBD1, 5 bases. Looked up from germline, CDR1 is MDHEN and CDR2 is SYDVKM. This CDR3 comprises 15 residues. V lost 6 bases and J 0 bases, leaving 12 bases between the germline ends.

This sequence joins TRBV9 and TRBJ2-3, with D possibly TRBD1 on 6 matching bases. This CDR3 is built from 15 residues. V was clipped by 4 bases and J by 1 base, with 13 bases between them. Germline V gene sequence: CDR1 SGDLS, CDR2 YYNGEE. The CDR3 DNA reads TGTGCCAGCAGCATCAGGGGTATGGGCACAGATACGCAGTATTTT. Protein sequence: CASSIRGMGTDTQYF.

The CDR3 coding sequence is TGTGCCAGCAGTCAGACAGGACAACAGCCCCAGCATTTT. Protein product: CASSQTGQQPQHF. V is TRBV2 and J is TRBJ1-5; TRBD1 is a possible D gene (6 bases). The germline gives CDR1 SNHLY, CDR2 FYNNEI. The length of the CDR3 is 13 residues. V was trimmed by 5 bases and J by 7 bases, leaving 12 bases between them.

This chain links TRBV5-1 with TRBJ1-4, with D perhaps TRBD1 (5 bases). Germline assignment: CDR1 SGHRS and CDR2 YFSETQ. Deletions cut 6 bases from V and 0 bases from J, with 12 bases between. The CDR3 consists of 15 residues. DNA for the CDR3: TGCGCCAGCACTTGGGGGATTGCAACTAATGAAAAACTGTTTTTT. Amino acid sequence: CASTWGIATNEKLFF.

The rearrangement joins TRBV6-5 to TRBJ2-7; 7 nucleotides agree with TRBD2. The CDR3 spans 14 residues. J gave up 3 bases and V 4 bases, and 6 bases lay outside the gene matches. Per the germline V gene, CDR1 is MNHEY and CDR2 is SVGAGI. CDR3 sequence: CASSSPGEGYEQYF. For the CDR3, the DNA is TGTGCCAGCAGTTCCCCTGGGGAGGGCTACGAGCAGTACTTC.

This clone was observed once. This chain links TRBV19 with TRBJ2-7; D perhaps matches TRBD2 (5 bases). V shed 6 bases and J shed 6 bases, with 15 bases lying between them. The CDR3 spans 13 residues. From germline, CDR1 is LNHDA and CDR2 SQIVND (reference sequence). The CDR3 sequence is CASSSSRISEQYF. CDR3 bases: TGTGCCAGTAGCTCTAGCAGAATTAGCGAGCAGTACTTC.

This clone appeared once. This chain connects TRBV10-3 to TRBJ2-2; 9 bases map to TRBD2. CDR3 length equals 14 residues. Trimming took 5 bases from V and 4 from J; bases not matched to a gene: 2. Germline values: CDR1 ENHRY, CDR2 SYGVKD. The CDR3 sequence: CAISLAGSTGELFF. For the CDR3, the DNA is TGTGCCATCAGTCTAGCGGGAAGCACCGGGGAGCTGTTTTTT.

This sequence joins TRBV5-1 and TRBJ2-1; 11 bases align to TRBD2. The CDR3 loop spans 15 amino acids. Germline V CDR1 and CDR2: SGHRS, YFSETQ. The V and J ends lost 4 bases and 6 bases, in that order; junction bases with no gene match: 6. Here the CDR3 reads CASSLTSGTGNEQFF. CDR3 coding DNA: TGCGCCAGCAGCCTGACTAGCGGGACGGGCAATGAGCAGTTCTTC.

The count of this clone is one. The chain links TRBV20-1 to TRBJ1-1; D gene unclear. Trimming stripped 2 bases from V and 3 bases from J, with 4 bases between. CDR1 is DFQATT and CDR2 is SNEGSKA in the germline V gene (reference sequence). CDR3 length: 11 amino acids. The CDR3 reads CSARPHTEAFF. The CDR3 DNA follows: TGCAGTGCTAGACCACACACTGAAGCTTTCTTT.

J is TRBJ2-1 and V is TRBV5-1; D gene ambiguous. V was clipped by 4 bases and J by 7 bases, with 18 bases between them. The CDR3 runs to 15 residues. CDR1 and CDR2 (germline): SGHRS, YFSETQ. DNA for the CDR3: TGCGCCAGCAGCCGGTTAGGCGGAGTGAGGAATGAGCAGTTCTTC. As protein: CASSRLGGVRNEQFF.

The gene calls are TRBV19 and TRBJ1-4; 8 bases align to TRBD1. Per the germline V gene, CDR1 is LNHDA and CDR2 is SQIVND (reference sequence). The CDR3 is made up of 13 amino acids. J gave up 8 bases and V 5 bases, and 4 bases lay outside the gene matches. CDR3 nucleotide sequence: TGTGCCAGTAGTCTGAACAGGGGGGAAAAACTGTTTTTT. Amino acids: CASSLNRGEKLFF.

This clone came up once. The V call is TRBV7-2, the J call TRBJ2-1, with D perhaps TRBD2 (5 bases). V was trimmed by 1 base and J by 7 bases, leaving 17 bases between them. The germline gives CDR1 SGHTA, CDR2 FQGNSA. The CDR3 covers 16 residues. The CDR3 coding sequence is TGTGCCAGCAGCTTAGACGGGCTAGCAATGAGGAATGAGCAGTTCTTC. The encoded protein is CASSLDGLAMRNEQFF.

The chain uses TRBV12-5 and TRBJ2-1; D assignment may be TRBD1 or TRBD2 (5 bases each). The CDR3 spans 13 residues. CDR1 and CDR2 (germline): LGHNT, FRNRAP. V dropped 6 bases and J dropped 6 bases, with 12 bases sitting between them. This CDR3 reads CASGRGRGNEQFF. For the CDR3, the DNA is TGTGCTAGTGGCCGGGGACGGGGCAATGAGCAGTTCTTC.